The 29 T cell receptor beta chains in this list originate from one sample, sequenced in a study of shared clonotypes between healthy human individuals. Libraries were prepared by immunoSEQ multiplex PCR; TCRdb keeps only in-frame clonotypes and omits some of them. Among 650,000 to 750,000 clones listed, roughly 70% were seen once. The sequenced sample was memory CD4+ T cells sorted from blood. The subset denotes: CD45RA-negative fraction. The receptors derive from a woman aged 25 to 39 in good health.

This sequence joins TRBV2 and TRBJ2-7; 9 bases align to TRBD1. The CDR3 consists of 14 residues. Trimming removed 6 bases from V and 2 bases from J; junction bases left unmatched: 5. In germline, CDR1 is SNHLY, CDR2 FYNNEI. The DNA for the CDR3 is TGTGCCAGCAGAGGGACAGGGCCTACCTACGAGCAGTACTTC. Amino acid sequence: CASRGTGPTYEQYF.

This chain uses TRBV6-4 with TRBJ2-2; D unclear. V was shortened by 2 bases and J by 6 bases, with 7 bases between the two germline ends. In germline, CDR1 is MRHNA, CDR2 SNTAGT. The CDR3 loop spans 13 amino acids. The CDR3 region is CASSDGHAGELFF. CDR3 DNA: TGTGCCAGCAGTGACGGCCATGCCGGGGAGCTGTTTTTT.

The CDR3 region is CASSQGEVDYSNQPQHF. The CDR3 nucleotides read TGTGCCAGCAGCCAAGGAGAGGTTGATTATAGCAATCAGCCCCAGCATTTT. The chain is built from TRBV7-8 and TRBJ1-5; unclear D gene. V was cut by 5 bases and J by 0 bases, with 17 bases left in between. Looked up from germline, CDR1 is SGHVS and CDR2 is FQNEAQ. This CDR3 spans 17 amino acids.

The rearrangement links TRBV2 to TRBJ2-1, with TRBD2 matching over 9 bases. The CDR3 totals 15 residues. Per the germline V gene, CDR1 is SNHLY and CDR2 is FYNNEI. Trimming removed 5 bases from V and 9 bases from J; junction bases left unmatched: 11. DNA of the CDR3: TGTGCCAGCAGTCGCGGGGGGGTTCTTAAAAGTGAGCAGTTCTTC. It codes for CASSRGGVLKSEQFF.

DNA of the CDR3: TGTGCCAGTAGTTCGGTGTTTAGACAGCCCCAGCATTTT. Translating gives CASSSVFRQPQHF. The chain recombines TRBV19 with TRBJ1-5, with D hard to call. Germline assignment: CDR1 LNHDA and CDR2 SQIVND (reference sequence). CDR3 length equals 13 residues. The V and J ends lost 5 bases and 7 bases respectively, with 12 bases between them.

The chain recombines TRBV28 with TRBJ1-1; D gene unclear. Trimming shortened V by 1 base and J by 7 bases, and 7 bases separated the two germline ends. The CDR3 sequence is 12 residues long. Germline V gives CDR1 MDHEN, CDR2 SYDVKM. CDR3: CASSLSLGEAFF. CDR3 coding DNA: TGTGCCAGCAGTTTATCCTTAGGTGAAGCTTTCTTT. The full variable domain, with the rest looked up from reference TRBV28 and TRBJ1-1, is DVKVTQSSRYLVKRTGEKVFLECVQDMDHENMFWYRQDPGLGLRLIYFSYDVKMKEKGDIPEGYSVSREKKERFSLILESASTNQTSMYLCASSLSLGEAFFGQGTRLTVV.

This clone appeared a few times. CDR3 DNA: TGTGCCAGCAGCCAAGTGCGAACAGATACGCAGTATTTT. It codes for CASSQVRTDTQYF. This chain uses TRBV14 with TRBJ2-3; D not resolved. The CDR3 length is 13 residues. V was clipped by 1 base and J by 3 bases, with 5 bases between them. Germline lookup yields CDR1 SGHDN and CDR2 FVKESK.

The chain joins TRBV19 to TRBJ2-1, with 8 bases matching TRBD2. The germline gives CDR1 LNHDA, CDR2 SQIVND (reference sequence). V was clipped by 6 bases and J by 0 bases; unmatched bases: 7. The CDR3 is made up of 16 amino acids. The DNA of the CDR3 is TGTGCCAGTAGGCCGCGCGGGAGGAGCTCCTACAATGAGCAGTTCTTC. This gives the protein CASRPRGRSSYNEQFF. Based on the CDR3 plus reference TRBV19 and TRBJ2-1, the full variable domain is DGGITQSPKYLFRKEGQNVTLSCEQNLNHDAMYWYRQDPGQGLRLIYYSQIVNDFQKGDIAEGYSVSREKKESFPLTVTSAQKNPTAFYLCASRPRGRSSYNEQFFGPGTRLTVL.

A single count supports this clone. V usage is TRBV18 and J usage is TRBJ2-7; D is undetermined. The ends were cut back, 2 bases at V and 0 bases at J, with 5 bases in the middle. Looked up from germline, CDR1 is KGHSH and CDR2 is LQKENI. The CDR3 length is 13 residues. The CDR3 is CASSPADSYEQYF. DNA for the CDR3: TGTGCCAGCTCACCAGCAGACTCCTACGAGCAGTACTTC.

This sequence joins TRBV19 and TRBJ1-2; D gene ambiguous. With 4 bases removed from V and 4 bases from J, the gap between germline ends came to 25 bases. CDR1 LNHDA and CDR2 SQIVND come from the germline V gene (reference sequence). This CDR3 has 18 residues. This CDR3 reads CASSNPLDRTKGLYGYTF. CDR3 bases: TGTGCCAGTAGTAACCCCCTGGACCGAACAAAGGGTCTCTATGGCTACACCTTC.

V gene TRBV6-5 combines with J gene TRBJ1-1; no clear D gene. Between the trimmed V and J ends, which lost 7 bases and 1 base, there was a span of 7 bases. The CDR3 is 12 residues long. Germline CDR1 and CDR2: MNHEY and SVGAGI. DNA for the CDR3: TGTGCCAGCAAGGGCGAGAACACTGAAGCTTTCTTT. It translates to CASKGENTEAFF.

A single count supports this clone. A much larger clone lies one base from this, so it may be a read error. V gene TRBV10-3 combines with J gene TRBJ1-1; 9 bases are a match to TRBD1. The germline V gene has CDR1 ENHRY and CDR2 SYGVKD. The CDR3 runs 14 residues. CDR3 residues: CASSPQGAYTEAFF. In DNA, the CDR3 is TGTGCCAGCAGTCCACAGGGGGCCTACACTGAAGCTTTCTTT.

This clone was counted a few times. The rearrangement links TRBV21-1 to TRBJ1-5; TRBD1 was called by the table and not checked on the DNA. TRBV21-1 is a pseudogene locus. CDR3 length: 19 residues. CDR3 coding DNA: TGTGCCAGCAGCAAAGGAGCCACCTACAGGGGGAATAGCAATCAGCCCCAGCATTTT. Translating it yields CASSKGATYRGNSNQPQHF.

The rearrangement uses TRBV2 and TRBJ2-7; no clear D gene. Trimming removed 3 bases from V and 2 bases from J, with 5 bases in between. The V gene's germline CDR1 is SNHLY and CDR2 FYNNEI. The CDR3 sequence is 12 residues long. Here the CDR3 reads CASSDSPYEQYF. Here the CDR3 DNA reads TGTGCCAGCAGTGACTCTCCCTACGAGCAGTACTTC.

The chain has TRBV7-2 and TRBJ2-5, with D possibly being TRBD1 (5 bases). CDR1 is SGHTA, CDR2 FQGNSA, per germline. V lost 5 bases to trimming and J lost 3 bases, with 13 bases between them. The CDR3 extends over 14 amino acids. The CDR3 region is CASSLGVAEETQYF. The CDR3 bases are TGTGCCAGCAGCCTAGGGGTGGCGGAAGAGACCCAGTACTTC.

About this clone itself: This specimen includes other DNA sequences encoding the same CDR3. The chain carries TRBV9 and TRBJ2-1; 11 bases line up with TRBD2. The CDR3 covers 16 residues. The V gene's germline CDR1 is SGDLS and CDR2 YYNGEE. Germline trimming cut 0 bases from V and 4 bases from J; bases unmatched to any gene: 3. CDR3 protein: CASSVGLAGGYNEQFF. The CDR3 nucleotides are TGTGCCAGCAGCGTAGGTCTAGCGGGAGGTTACAATGAGCAGTTCTTC.

The rearrangement links TRBV21-1 to TRBJ1-2; TRBD1 is the table's D call and was not checked against the DNA. TRBV21-1 is assigned pseudogene status. CDR3 length: 15 amino acids. The DNA of the CDR3 is TGTGCCAGCAGCAATAAAGACAGGGGTCGCTATGGCTACACCTTC. Amino acids: CASSNKDRGRYGYTF.

V usage is TRBV5-4 and J usage is TRBJ2-5; D is undetermined. This CDR3 spans 13 amino acids. The germline gives CDR1 SGHNT, CDR2 YYREEE (reference sequence). Trimming stripped 0 bases from V and 2 bases from J, with 5 bases between. The CDR3 bases are TGTGCCAGCAGCTTGGTTCAGCAAGAGACCCAGTACTTC. Its translation: CASSLVQQETQYF.

This clone has a handful of counts. The chain combines TRBV7-8 with TRBJ1-1; D is perhaps TRBD1 (5 bases). V was shortened by 4 bases and J by 3 bases, with 15 bases between the two germline ends. Germline V gene lookup returns CDR1 SGHVS and CDR2 FQNEAQ. This CDR3 region has 15 residues. The CDR3 spells CASSWGPGRDTEAFF. DNA for the CDR3: TGTGCCAGCAGCTGGGGACCGGGACGCGACACTGAAGCTTTCTTT.

The V and J genes are TRBV7-9 and TRBJ1-1; 8 nucleotides agree with TRBD1. There are 15 residues in the CDR3. V trimming: 2 bases; J trimming: 1 base; junction bases outside the gene matches: 3. Germline CDR1 SEHNR, CDR2 FQNEAQ (reference sequence). CDR3 nucleotide sequence: TGTGCCAGCAGCTTACGTACAGGGGGGAACACTGAAGCTTTCTTT. Its translation: CASSLRTGGNTEAFF.

This chain uses TRBV6-1 with TRBJ1-2; unclear D gene. This CDR3 comprises 13 residues. Looked up from germline, CDR1 is MNHNS and CDR2 is SASEGT. The V end was cut by 7 bases, the J end by 2 bases, with 11 bases between. Written as DNA, the CDR3 is TGTGCCAGCAAGGGTCCCGAGAACTATGGCTACACCTTC. Translating it yields CASKGPENYGYTF.

The chain combines TRBV30 with TRBJ2-3, with a tentative D call TRBD2 (7 bases). The CDR3 spans 18 residues. Per germline, CDR1 GTSNPN and CDR2 SVGIG (reference sequence). Trimming left V 2 bases short and J 4 bases short, with 25 bases between. CDR3 amino acids: CAWSLDVGGFTSADTQYF. The CDR3 DNA reads as TGTGCCTGGAGTCTCGATGTAGGGGGTTTCACTAGCGCAGATACGCAGTATTTT.

CDR3 in amino acids: CASSLRGSLYEQYF. The DNA for the CDR3 is TGTGCCAGCAGCTTGAGAGGGTCCCTCTACGAGCAGTACTTC. This chain uses TRBV7-2 with TRBJ2-7; possible D gene TRBD2, 5 bases. The V end was cut by 3 bases, the J end by 3 bases, with 12 bases between. The germline V gene has CDR1 SGHTA and CDR2 FQGNSA. The CDR3 loop spans 14 amino acids. Full variable domain (outside the CDR3, taken from reference TRBV7-2 and TRBJ2-7): GAGVSQSPSNKVTEKGKDVELRCDPISGHTALYWYRQSLGQGLEFLIYFQGNSAPDKSGLPSDRFSAERTGGSVSTLTIQRTQQEDSAVYLCASSLRGSLYEQYFGPGTRLTVT.

This chain joins TRBV25-1 and TRBJ2-3, with 11 positions matching TRBD2. The ends lost 7 bases at V and 0 bases at J; junction bases unmatched: 6. The germline gives CDR1 MGHDK, CDR2 SYGVNS. The CDR3 runs 16 residues. CDR3 sequence reads: CASIEGTSGSTDTQYF. Here the CDR3 DNA reads TGTGCCAGCATCGAGGGGACTAGCGGCAGCACAGATACGCAGTATTTT.

This clone was detected once. CDR3 coding DNA: TGTGCCAGCAGCTTGGAGGGAACTAGTCTAAAGACCCAGTACTTC. Translated, it gives CASSLEGTSLKTQYF. The chain recombines TRBV5-4 with TRBJ2-5; the D gene is possibly TRBD2 (5 bases). The CDR3 is 15 residues long. Germline V gene data show CDR1 as SGHNT and CDR2 as YYREEE (reference sequence). Trimming took 0 bases from V and 6 from J, leaving 15 bases between them.

V gene TRBV11-3 combines with J gene TRBJ2-7, with 12 nucleotides matching TRBD1. Looked up from germline, CDR1 is SGHNT and CDR2 is YENEEA. Germline trimming cut 5 bases from V and 10 bases from J; bases unmatched to any gene: 6. CDR3 length equals 13 residues. The CDR3 region is CASSMGQGAFQYF. The CDR3 nucleotides are TGTGCCAGCAGCATGGGACAGGGGGCTTTTCAGTACTTC.

This chain uses TRBV18 with TRBJ1-4; TRBD1 matches at 7 bases. The germline V gene encodes CDR1 KGHSH and CDR2 LQKENI. V lost 6 bases to trimming and J lost 0 bases; unmatched junction nucleotides: 10. This CDR3 contains 17 residues. CDR3 nucleotides: TGTGCCAGCTCTCCAACAAAGACAGGGTCAACTAATGAAAAACTGTTTTTT. Its protein product is CASSPTKTGSTNEKLFF.

Only a few counts were recorded for this clone. The J gene is TRBJ2-1, the V gene TRBV5-1; 12 bases match TRBD1. Germline V CDR1 and CDR2: SGHRS, YFSETQ. The CDR3 totals 14 residues. J lost 9 bases, V lost 6 bases, and 7 bases had no gene match. The CDR3 here is CASNRDRGLGEQFF. CDR3 DNA: TGCGCCAGCAACCGGGACAGGGGGCTCGGTGAGCAGTTCTTC.

This rearrangement joins TRBV5-1 to TRBJ2-5; TRBD1 is a possible D gene (5 bases). V was cut by 4 bases and J by 2 bases, with 9 bases left in between. Germline CDR1 reads SGHRS; CDR2 reads YFSETQ. The CDR3 extends over 13 amino acids. The DNA for the CDR3 is TGCGCCAGCAGCAAAACAGGTCAAGAGACCCAGTACTTC. Protein: CASSKTGQETQYF.